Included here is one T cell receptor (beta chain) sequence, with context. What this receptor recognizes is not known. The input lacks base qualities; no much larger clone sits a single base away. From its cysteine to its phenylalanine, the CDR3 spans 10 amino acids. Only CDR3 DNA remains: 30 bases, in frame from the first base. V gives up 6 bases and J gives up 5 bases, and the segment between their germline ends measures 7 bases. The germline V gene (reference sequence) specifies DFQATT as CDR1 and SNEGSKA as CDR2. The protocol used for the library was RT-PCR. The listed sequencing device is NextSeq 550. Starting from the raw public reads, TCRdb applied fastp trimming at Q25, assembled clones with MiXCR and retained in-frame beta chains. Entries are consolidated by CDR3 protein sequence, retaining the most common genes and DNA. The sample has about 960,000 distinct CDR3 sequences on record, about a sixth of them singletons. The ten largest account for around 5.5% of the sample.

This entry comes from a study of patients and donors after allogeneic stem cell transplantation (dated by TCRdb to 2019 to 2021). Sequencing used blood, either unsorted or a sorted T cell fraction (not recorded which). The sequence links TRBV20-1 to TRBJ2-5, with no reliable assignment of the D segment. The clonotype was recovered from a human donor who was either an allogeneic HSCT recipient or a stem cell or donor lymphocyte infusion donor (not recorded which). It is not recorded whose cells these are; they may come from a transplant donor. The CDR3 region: CSAKGETQYF. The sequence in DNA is TGCAGTGCCAAAGGCGAGACCCAGTACTTC.